This T cell receptor (beta chain) emerged from a study of T cell responses to AZD1222 COVID-19 vaccine. Study-wide points: CD4 TCRs linked to vaccination spanned spike, dominating at 160-218 and 743-854. The study reported that nearly half of spike-specific TCRs target unmutated variant regions. Donors in the cohort were predominantly white British and more often female, and clonal diversity was possibly underestimated.

For this clone: Its antigen is unidentified.

Clones were read by immunoSEQ multiplex PCR, and TCRdb kept only the in-frame ones, dropping some. The data contain 55,000 to 80,000 clones, about four fifths of them singletons. Sequencing used peripheral blood, obtained on day 0 of AZD1222 vaccination. The sequence derives from an adult in good health.

This CDR3 reads CASNLGQPFDYTF. The CDR3 nucleotides read TGTGCCAGTAACCTCGGACAGCCCTTCGACTACACCTTC. V is TRBV19 and J is TRBJ1-2; possibly TRBD1 for D (6 bases). Trimming cost V 7 bases and J 10 bases, with 19 bases left between them. Germline V gene lookup returns CDR1 LNHDA and CDR2 SQIVND (reference sequence). This CDR3 is built from 13 residues. The entire variable domain, with the rest obtained from reference TRBV19 and TRBJ1-2, is as follows: DGGITQSPKYLFRKEGQNVTLSCEQNLNHDAMYWYRQDPGQGLRLIYYSQIVNDFQKGDIAEGYSVSREKKESFPLTVTSAQKNPTAFYLCASNLGQPFDYTFGSGTRLTVV.